This is a list of T cell receptor beta chains from one sample in a study of identical twins. TCRdb re-derived calls from the 5' RACE reads in MiXCR, one entry per CDR3 protein. This repertoire shows 1.5 million or so distinct CDR3 sequences, less than 35% found once; its top ten account for approximately 0.29%. The sample comprised cord blood. The receptors originated from a newborn girl in good health. Each CDR3 is given with its conserved first and last residue. A D gene is named only where the DNA matches it firmly. Some rows have no size entry. The others give once, few or many, or a class for an expanded clone.

j_call v_call d_call clone_size cdr3_nt cdr3_aa
TRBJ2-7 TRBV28 TRBD2 NA TGTGCCAGCAGTTCAATGGGGACTAGAAGTGGCGAGCAGTACTTC CASSSMGTRSGEQYF
TRBJ2-7 TRBV4-2 NA NA TGTGCCAGCAGCCATGACAGTCTCTCCTACGAGCAGTACTTC CASSHDSLSYEQYF
TRBJ1-2 TRBV12-3/TRBV12-4 NA NA TGTGCCAGCAGTTTAGCCCATATAACCTATGGCTACACCTTC CASSLAHITYGYTF
TRBJ2-1 TRBV7-9 NA NA TGTGCCATCGGGCGGGATGAGCAGTTCTTC CAIGRDEQFF
TRBJ2-1 TRBV7-2 TRBD2 few TGTGCCAGCAGCTTAGCGGGGGGGGTAGGAGGTGAGCAGTTCTTC CASSLAGGVGGEQFF
TRBJ2-7 TRBV6-2/TRBV6-3 TRBD1 NA TGTGCCAGCACTCGCGGGACAGGGTTTTACGAGCAGTACTTC CASTRGTGFYEQYF
TRBJ1-1 TRBV7-9 TRBD1 NA TGTGCCAGCAGCGGAAGGACAGGTTCGCGCGGGAACACTGAAGCTTTCTTT CASSGRTGSRGNTEAFF
TRBJ2-1 TRBV5-1 NA few TGCGCCAGCAGCTTGGGTGCTTATAAGCATGAGCAGTTCTTC CASSLGAYKHEQFF
TRBJ1-4 TRBV10-2 TRBD1 few TGCGCCAGCACAGAGGACAGGGTGGCAGAAAAACTGTTTTTT CASTEDRVAEKLFF
TRBJ2-3 TRBV20-1 NA NA TGCAGTGCTAGAGTTGGGCTAGCCCCCACAGATACGCAGTATTTT CSARVGLAPTDTQYF
TRBJ2-3 TRBV27 NA few TGTGCCAGCAGGAGGGGGCCGTGGCGGGAGTTAGATACGCAGTATTTT CASRRGPWRELDTQYF
TRBJ2-7 TRBV7-6 TRBD1 NA TGTGCCAGCAGCCCCCTCACGACAGGGTTGGACGAGCAGTACTTC CASSPLTTGLDEQYF
TRBJ2-5 TRBV20-1 NA few TGCAGTGCTAGAGATCCAAGGGAGACCCAGTACTTC CSARDPRETQYF
TRBJ2-2 TRBV12-3/TRBV12-4 NA NA TGTGCCAGCAGCCGGACCGTAGCGAACACCGGGGAGCTGTTTTTT CASSRTVANTGELFF
TRBJ2-1 TRBV5-4 NA NA TGTGCCAGCAGCTTGCCCCACCACAATGAGCAGTTCTTC CASSLPHHNEQFF
TRBJ1-5 TRBV7-9 NA NA TGTGCCAGCAGCTTAGGGAAGGGCAGCAATCAGCCCCAGCATTTT CASSLGKGSNQPQHF
TRBJ1-2 TRBV5-1 NA NA TGCGCCAGCAGCTTGTCGGGAGGGGTCTACCAAACGGACTACACCTTC CASSLSGGVYQTDYTF
TRBJ2-7 TRBV2 TRBD1 few TGTGCCAGCAGTGAAATTTTCCGGACAGGGGGATACGAGCAGTACTTC CASSEIFRTGGYEQYF
TRBJ1-5 TRBV28 NA NA TGTGCCAGCAGGGACACAGGAGTTCAGCCCCAGCATTTT CASRDTGVQPQHF
TRBJ2-1 TRBV19 NA NA TGTGCCAGTAGTACAGGAATCAACAATGAGCAGTTCTTC CASSTGINNEQFF
TRBJ2-7 TRBV28 NA NA TGTGCCAGCAATGCTTCGGGACGCCTTTCCTACGAGCAGTACTTC CASNASGRLSYEQYF
TRBJ2-1 TRBV3-1 NA NA TGTGCCAGCAGCCAAGAGGGGGCGCCTTACAATGAGCAGTTCTTC CASSQEGAPYNEQFF
TRBJ2-1 TRBV15 TRBD2 NA TGTGCCACCAGCAGGGGATTTAGCGGGGGGAAACTCTACAATGAGCAGTTCTTC CATSRGFSGGKLYNEQFF
TRBJ1-6 TRBV21-1 NA NA TGTGCCAGCAGTAAAGAGGGTTCACCCCCCCACTTT CASSKEGSPPHF
TRBJ2-1 TRBV5-1 TRBD2 few TGCGCCAGCAGCCCGACTAGCCGGAGATACAATGAGCAGTTCTTC CASSPTSRRYNEQFF
TRBJ2-3 TRBV28 NA many TGTGCCAGCAGTTTACTGATTGAGACAGATACGCAGTATTTT CASSLLIETDTQYF
TRBJ2-7 TRBV3-1 NA few TGTGCCAGCAGCCAAGAGACCCGCCTAGCTATCCATGAGCAGTACTTC CASSQETRLAIHEQYF
TRBJ1-2 TRBV5-1 NA NA TGCGCCAGGTCACGGAGGTGCTATGGCTACACCTTC CARSRRCYGYTF
TRBJ1-6 TRBV20-1 TRBD1 NA TGCAGTGCAAGGACAGGGATGGATAATTCACCCCTCCACTTT CSARTGMDNSPLHF
TRBJ1-1 TRBV12-5 NA NA TGTGCTAGTGGCAGGGTGGTGAGTAATTTATTCACTGAAGCTTTCTTT CASGRVVSNLFTEAFF
TRBJ2-1 TRBV7-2 NA NA TGTGCCGGCAGCTCCGACCCGGGGAAGCAGTTCTTC CAGSSDPGKQFF
TRBJ2-7 TRBV6-1 NA few TGTGCCAGCAGTGAAGGCCGCCCAAGGTACGAGCAGTACTTC CASSEGRPRYEQYF
TRBJ1-2 TRBV5-6 NA few TGTGCCAGCAATCGGCTCGTCAACTATGGCTACACCTTC CASNRLVNYGYTF
TRBJ1-1 TRBV28 NA NA TGTGCCTTCCAGCCCAGCTACAACACTGAAGCTTTCTTT CAFQPSYNTEAFF
TRBJ1-2 TRBV20-1 TRBD1 NA TGCAGTGCTAGAGATAGTCGGGGACAGGGCCTTGGCTACACCTTC CSARDSRGQGLGYTF
TRBJ1-2 TRBV6-5 NA NA TGTGCCAGCGGGTTCCGGGATAACTATGGCTACACCTTC CASGFRDNYGYTF
TRBJ2-3 TRBV28 TRBD2 NA TGTGCCTGCAGTTTTAGCTCTAAGCGGGAGGCTACAGATACGCAGTATTTT CACSFSSKREATDTQYF
TRBJ2-5 TRBV4-1 NA once TGCGCCAGCAGCCCAGTGGGTTTCGTAGAGACCCAGTACTTC CASSPVGFVETQYF
TRBJ2-7 TRBV7-2 NA NA TGTGCCAGCAGCTTAAATCAGAGGTTCAGTGAGCAGTACTTC CASSLNQRFSEQYF
TRBJ2-7 TRBV29-1 NA few TGCAGCGTTGCAGGTCCCAGCCCCCGCGAGCAGTACTTC CSVAGPSPREQYF
TRBJ2-3 TRBV12-3/TRBV12-4 NA NA TGTGCCAGCAGTTCGGGGTTGGTCGATACGCAGTATTTT CASSSGLVDTQYF
TRBJ2-3 TRBV5-1 NA few TGCGCCAGCAGCCCAATTGGAATTACGCAGTATTTT CASSPIGITQYF
TRBJ2-2 TRBV10-2 NA NA TGCGCCAGCATCGACGGACAGTTATTTACCGGGGAGCTGTTTTTT CASIDGQLFTGELFF